This T cell receptor beta chain was sequenced for a study of T cell changes during pregnancy in multiple sclerosis. The data were produced by immunoSEQ multiplex PCR, yet TCRdb's version contains in-frame clones alone and is incomplete. This table holds roughly 40,000 clones, 85% to 95% found once. The junction had 12 bases not matched to a gene; V was cut back by 4 bases and J by 10 bases. CDR1 is MNHEY and CDR2 is SMNVEV in the germline V gene (reference sequence). The CDR3 spans 14 residues. This clone came up a few times. The receptor's source is a female donor with multiple sclerosis, enrolled in a pregnancy study. J is TRBJ2-5 and V is TRBV27, with 7 bases that match TRBD1. This material consisted of CD4+ T cells from peripheral blood mononuclear cells, taken before pregnancy. The CDR3 sequence: CASSSSTGLRVQYF. Written as DNA, the CDR3 is TGTGCCAGCAGTTCCTCGACAGGGTTGAGAGTCCAGTACTTC.